This TCR beta chain comes out of a study of blood T cell repertoires in COVID-19. The CDR3 loop spans 16 amino acids. The germline V gene has CDR1 MDHEN and CDR2 SYDVKM. V was clipped by 3 bases and J by 0 bases; unmatched bases: 4. Sequenced by immunoSEQ multiplex PCR; TCRdb stores in-frame clones only, minus some. The table includes more than 200,000 clones, approximately 87% detected once. This TCR derives from a woman in her seventies with active or convalescent COVID-19. This rearrangement joins TRBV28 to TRBJ2-5; the match to TRBD1 covers 10 bases. The sequenced material came from peripheral blood. The CDR3 bases are TGTGCCAGCAGTTTTTTAGGGACAGGGGACCAAGAGACCCAGTACTTC. It specifies CASSFLGTGDQETQYF.